This TCR beta chain was identified during a study of T-cell memory formation after mild COVID-19. In the study overall: Largely, the TCR clusters proved donor specific.

Researchers used 5'RACE with constant-segment primers to make TCR alpha and TCR beta cDNA libraries that carry sample barcodes and UMIs. One entry per CDR3 protein, called by TCRdb with MiXCR from the 5' RACE reads. The sample includes about 130,000 distinct CDR3 sequences, 15% to 20% seen only once; the top ten take 4% to 6%. Findings and caveats of the study: Cross-reactive memory appears to have joined, as suggested by some responding clones showing up in pre-infection memory. Among CD4+ contracting clones, most were CM and EM, and CD8+ ones EMRA.

The sample holds a few counts of this clonotype. Antigen: not known. This CDR3 has 16 amino acids. Between the trimmed V and J ends, which lost 4 bases and 5 bases, there was a span of 19 bases. CDR1 is SGHRS, CDR2 YFSETQ, per germline. The clonotype was recovered from a man younger than 35 who had mild COVID-19 (a few samples of this study predate the infection). Cell type and time point are not known. The sequenced sample consisted of PBMCs or a T cell subset sorted from them (not recorded which). The chain recombines TRBV5-1 with TRBJ2-4; the D is unclear. CDR3 in DNA: TGCGCCAGCAGCACGGCGTCCTCATCGATAGAAAACATTCAGTACTTC. This encodes CASSTASSSIENIQYF.